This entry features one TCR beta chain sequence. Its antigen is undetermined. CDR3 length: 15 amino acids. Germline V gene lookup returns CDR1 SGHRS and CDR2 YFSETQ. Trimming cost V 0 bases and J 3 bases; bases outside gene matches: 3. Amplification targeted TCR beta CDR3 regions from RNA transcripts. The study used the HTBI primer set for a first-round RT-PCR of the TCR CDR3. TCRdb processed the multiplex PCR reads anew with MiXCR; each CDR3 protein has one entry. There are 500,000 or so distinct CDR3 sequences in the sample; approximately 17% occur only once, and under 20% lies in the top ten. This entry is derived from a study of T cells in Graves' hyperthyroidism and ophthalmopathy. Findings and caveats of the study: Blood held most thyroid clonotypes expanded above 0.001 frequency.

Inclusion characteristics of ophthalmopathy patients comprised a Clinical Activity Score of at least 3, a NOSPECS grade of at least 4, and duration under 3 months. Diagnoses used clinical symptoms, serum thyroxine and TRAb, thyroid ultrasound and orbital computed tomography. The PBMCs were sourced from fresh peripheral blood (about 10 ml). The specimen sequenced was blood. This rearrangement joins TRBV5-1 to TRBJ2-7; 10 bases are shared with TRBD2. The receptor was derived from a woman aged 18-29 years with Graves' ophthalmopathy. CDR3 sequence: CASSLAGTSDYEQYF. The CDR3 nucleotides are TGCGCCAGCAGCTTGGCTGGGACTAGCGACTACGAGCAGTACTTC.